The entry below describes one T cell receptor beta chain. These data originate in a study of blood T cell repertoires in COVID-19. Across the whole study: In each case, the material was cDNA or gDNA derived from T cells, B-cell-depleted T cells, or PBMCs.

In the authors' methods: The assay estimated nucleated cells by amplifying reference gene primers. The assay was immunoSEQ multiplex PCR, and TCRdb's table has in-frame clones only and misses some. V and J calls and clone size are copied from that table; D and trimming were computed from the DNA. The sample has about 210,000 clones, just under 90% seen once. V lost 2 bases to trimming and J lost 3 bases; unmatched junction nucleotides: 9. The CDR3 runs 16 residues. CDR1 and CDR2 from the germline V gene are MNHNY and SVGAGI (reference sequence). This sequence joins TRBV6-6 and TRBJ1-2; TRBD1 agrees at 7 bases. The TCR originated in a man in his 60s who had recovered from COVID-19. The material sequenced was peripheral blood. Here the CDR3 reads CASSYPGGGVDYGYTF. The CDR3 DNA is TGTGCCAGCAGTTACCCAGGAGGGGGCGTCGACTATGGCTACACCTTC.